The subject of this entry is one TCR beta chain. The data originate from a study of T cells in Graves' hyperthyroidism and ophthalmopathy. V was cut by 2 bases and J by 8 bases, with 11 bases left in between. This CDR3 region has 13 residues. Per the germline V gene, CDR1 is SGDLS and CDR2 is YYNGEE. Amplification of TCR beta CDR3 regions used RNA as the template. TCR CDR3 underwent first-round RT-PCR with the HTBI primer set. From the multiplex PCR reads, TCRdb called clonotypes with MiXCR, one entry per CDR3 protein. Among about 500,000 distinct CDR3 sequences, about 16% were seen once, and the ten largest hold 25% to 30%.

The chain links TRBV9 to TRBJ2-4; perhaps D is TRBD1 or TRBD2 (5 bases each). Sequencing used blood. The origin of this receptor is a woman younger than 45 with Graves' ophthalmopathy. CDR3 DNA sequence: TGTGCCAGCAGCGTCTCGGGACGCGACATTCAGTACTTC. Translated, it gives CASSVSGRDIQYF.